This entry describes one T cell receptor (beta chain). Its matching antigen is unknown. A read error may produce the germline difference seen at one junction end. These data come from a study of neurological immune-mediated disorders. Synthesis of cDNA used 5'RACE (with 10-nucleotide random UMIs). TCRdb itself ran the 5' RACE reads through MiXCR, one entry per CDR3 protein. The sample has 81,000 or so distinct CDR3 sequences, under 15% seen once. The germline gives CDR1 LGHNA, CDR2 YNFKEQ. The CDR3 extends over 16 amino acids. Described time point: longitudinal time-point 2. Unsorted libraries came from 2 million PBMCs stored at -80 °C. Study observations and caveats: CDR3 amino acid sequences found in expanded clones were never shared across subjects, suggesting private repertoires in all groups.

The chain links TRBV4-2 to TRBJ2-1; TRBD2 is a possible D gene (5 bases). The sample comprised PBMCs. This clonotype was sampled from a female donor with HTLV-1-associated myelopathy (HAM/TSP). The CDR3 here is CASSQDGRPNYNQQFF. In nucleotides, the CDR3 is TGTGCCAGCAGTCAAGATGGGAGACCCAACTACAATCAGCAGTTCTTC.